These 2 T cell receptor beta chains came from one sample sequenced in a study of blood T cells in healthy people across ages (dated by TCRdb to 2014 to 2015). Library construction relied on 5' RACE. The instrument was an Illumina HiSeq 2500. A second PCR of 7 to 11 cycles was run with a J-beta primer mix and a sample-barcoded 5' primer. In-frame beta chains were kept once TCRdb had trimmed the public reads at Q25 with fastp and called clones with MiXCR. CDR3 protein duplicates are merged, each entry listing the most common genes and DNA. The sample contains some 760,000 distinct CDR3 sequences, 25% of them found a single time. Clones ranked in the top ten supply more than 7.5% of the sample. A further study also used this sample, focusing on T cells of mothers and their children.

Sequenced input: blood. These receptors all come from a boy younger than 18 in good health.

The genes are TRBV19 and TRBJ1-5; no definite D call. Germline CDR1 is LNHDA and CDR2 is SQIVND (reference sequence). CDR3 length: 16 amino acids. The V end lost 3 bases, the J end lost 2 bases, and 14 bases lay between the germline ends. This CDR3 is CASSITVGVGNQPQHF. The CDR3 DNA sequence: TGTGCCAGTAGTATTACGGTGGGAGTGGGCAATCAGCCCCAGCATTTT. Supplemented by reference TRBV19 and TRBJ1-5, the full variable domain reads DGGITQSPKYLFRKEGQNVTLSCEQNLNHDAMYWYRQDPGQGLRLIYYSQIVNDFQKGDIAEGYSVSREKKESFPLTVTSAQKNPTAFYLCASSITVGVGNQPQHFGDGTRLSIL.

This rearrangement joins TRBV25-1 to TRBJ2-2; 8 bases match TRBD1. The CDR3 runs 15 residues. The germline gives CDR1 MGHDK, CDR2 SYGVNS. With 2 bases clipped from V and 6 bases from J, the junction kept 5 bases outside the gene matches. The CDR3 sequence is CASSEPQGASGELFF. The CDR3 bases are TGTGCCAGCAGTGAACCTCAGGGGGCCTCCGGGGAGCTGTTTTTT.